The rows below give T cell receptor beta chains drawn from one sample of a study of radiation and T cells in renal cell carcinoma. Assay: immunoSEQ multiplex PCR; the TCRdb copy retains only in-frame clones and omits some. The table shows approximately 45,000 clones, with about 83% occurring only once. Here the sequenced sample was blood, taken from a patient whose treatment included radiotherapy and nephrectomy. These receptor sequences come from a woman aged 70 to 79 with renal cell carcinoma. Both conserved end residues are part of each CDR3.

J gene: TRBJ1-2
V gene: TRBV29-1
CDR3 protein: CSVEDHRAGYTF

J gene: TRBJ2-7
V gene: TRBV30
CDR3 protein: CAWSGSGGYEQYF

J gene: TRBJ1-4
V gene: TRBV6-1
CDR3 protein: CASRTGGQNEKLFF

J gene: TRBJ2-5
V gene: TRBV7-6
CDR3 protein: CASSLASSYQETQYF

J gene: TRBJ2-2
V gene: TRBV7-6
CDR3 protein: CASSKVGTSTGELFF

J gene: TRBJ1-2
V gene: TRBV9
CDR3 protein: CASSVRQGRDGYTF

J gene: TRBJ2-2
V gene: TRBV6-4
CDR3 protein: CASSDSRPKNTGELFF

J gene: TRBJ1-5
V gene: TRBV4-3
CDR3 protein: CASSQDARWNQPQHF

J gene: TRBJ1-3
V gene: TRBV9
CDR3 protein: CASSADIGVSGNTIYF

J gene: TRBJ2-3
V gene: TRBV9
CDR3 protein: CASSPVGGGLTDTQYF

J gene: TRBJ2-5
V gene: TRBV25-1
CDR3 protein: CASSDSPGAGEETQYF

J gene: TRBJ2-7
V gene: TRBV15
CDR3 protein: CATSRDSGSPREQYF

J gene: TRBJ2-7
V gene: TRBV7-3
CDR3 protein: CASSLGGRADEQYF

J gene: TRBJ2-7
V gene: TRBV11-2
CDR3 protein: CASTDPGRFYEQYF

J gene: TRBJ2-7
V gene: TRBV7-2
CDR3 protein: CASSLVTGLYEQYF

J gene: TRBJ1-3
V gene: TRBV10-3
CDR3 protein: CAISDVDRGDTIYF

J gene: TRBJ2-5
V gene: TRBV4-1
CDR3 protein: CASSQGGGRETQYF

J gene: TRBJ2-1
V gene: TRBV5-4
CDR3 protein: CASSLGATANEQFF

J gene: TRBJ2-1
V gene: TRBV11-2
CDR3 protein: CASSSGTGGHNEQFF

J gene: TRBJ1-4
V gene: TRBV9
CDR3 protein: CASSPLGVGNEKLFF

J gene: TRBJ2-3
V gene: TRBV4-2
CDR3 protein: CASSQDIAGGYSDTQYF

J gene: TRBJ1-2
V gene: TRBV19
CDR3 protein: CASSEPFGQSGYTF

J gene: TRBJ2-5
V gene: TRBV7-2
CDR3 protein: CASSLVPSGGRKQETQYF

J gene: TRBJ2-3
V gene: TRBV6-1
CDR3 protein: CASSVSRTSSDTQYF

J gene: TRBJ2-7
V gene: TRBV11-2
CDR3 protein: CASSIPPRVSEQYF

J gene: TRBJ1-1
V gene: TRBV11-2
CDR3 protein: CASSLVTGVQNTEAFF

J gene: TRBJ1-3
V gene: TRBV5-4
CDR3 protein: CASSLGGSHSGNTIYF

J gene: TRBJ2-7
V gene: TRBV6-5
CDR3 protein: CASSSPPSYEQYF

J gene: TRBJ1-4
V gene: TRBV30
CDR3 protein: CACHDRALGEKLFF